Presented here are 4 T cell receptor beta chains from one specimen sequenced in a study of T cell repertoires in cytomegalovirus infection. Their antigens are not known. MiXCR, run by TCRdb on the reads, gives a single entry per CDR3 protein. This table has about 480,000 distinct CDR3 sequences, about 33% appearing once. The sample in question was cultured PBMCs, obtained from culture after CMV antigen stimulation. Receptor source: a human donor in good health (CMV status not recorded). Some clones in this sample may be carry-over from other donors' samples.

In this sample, this clonotype turned up many times. The rearrangement links TRBV7-2 to TRBJ1-6, with TRBD1 matching over 8 bases. V lost 1 base and J lost 2; bases outside the gene matches: 4. CDR3 length: 17 residues. The germline V gene encodes CDR1 SGHTA and CDR2 FQGNSA. This CDR3 is CASSLGGTGPYNSPLHF. The CDR3 bases are TGTGCCAGCAGCTTAGGTGGGACAGGCCCCTATAATTCACCCCTCCACTTT.

The rearrangement uses TRBV28 and TRBJ2-7; maybe TRBD2 (6 bases). The V and J ends lost 2 bases and 3 bases respectively, with 11 bases between them. Germline V gives CDR1 MDHEN, CDR2 SYDVKM. The length of the CDR3 is 14 residues. Here the CDR3 DNA reads TGTGCCAGCAGTTTACCGGGAGAACTCTACGAGCAGTACTTC. Translating it yields CASSLPGELYEQYF. The full variable domain, completed using reference TRBV28 and TRBJ2-7, is DVKVTQSSRYLVKRTGEKVFLECVQDMDHENMFWYRQDPGLGLRLIYFSYDVKMKEKGDIPEGYSVSREKKERFSLILESASTNQTSMYLCASSLPGELYEQYFGPGTRLTVT.

The chain combines TRBV12-3 or TRBV12-4 with TRBJ1-5; tentative D call: TRBD1 (6 bases). The ends were cut back, 0 bases at V and 5 bases at J, with 11 bases in the middle. CDR3 length equals 15 residues. CDR3 loop: CASSLAGRGDQPQHF. CDR3 nucleotide sequence: TGTGCCAGCAGTTTAGCGGGCAGGGGAGATCAGCCCCAGCATTTT.

The chain combines TRBV4-3 with TRBJ2-3, with 9 nucleotides matching TRBD2. V trimming: 3 bases; J trimming: 0 bases; junction bases outside the gene matches: 4. The CDR3 runs 16 residues. In germline, CDR1 is LGHNA, CDR2 YSLEER. CDR3 amino acids: CASSQGLAVSTDTQYF. CDR3 DNA: TGCGCCAGCAGCCAGGGACTAGCAGTTAGCACAGATACGCAGTATTTT.